Sequencing of this T cell receptor beta chain was carried out in a study of CD8+CD57+ T cells in acquired aplastic anemia. Study context: Sorted CD4+ and CD8+ cells gave a mean 3.2 ug DNA, range roughly 0.18 to 30 ug.

About this clonotype: Its specificity is unknown.

General study points: Comparison of patients with controls identified roughly 27 shared CD8+ CDR3 sequences.

The authors sequenced patients whose flow cytometry had shown CD8+CD57+ cell expansion. A severe acquired aplastic anemia diagnosis applied to all patients. The template used for profiling TCR beta VDJ and CDR3 was genomic DNA. In TCRdb, the reads were re-called with MiXCR into one record per CDR3 protein. The sample gives fewer than 250,000 distinct CDR3 sequences, roughly half of which show up once; 6.5% to 8% is in the top ten. The CDR3 has 15 residues. The germline V and J ends were trimmed by 5 bases and 0 bases, with 10 bases remaining between them. Per the germline V gene, CDR1 is MNHEY and CDR2 is SMNVEV (reference sequence).

The chain carries TRBV27 and TRBJ2-2; D remains ambiguous. Sequencing used sorted CD4+, CD8+, or CD8+CD57+ T cells (not recorded which) from PBMCs. The TCR was taken from a human donor with aplastic anemia. The CDR3, as DNA: TGTGCCAGCAGTCTGTATACCGCGAACACCGGGGAGCTGTTTTTT. Protein product: CASSLYTANTGELFF.